The sequence of this TCR beta chain was determined in a study of cytotoxic CD8 clonotypes in ibrutinib-treated CLL (dated by TCRdb to the early 2020s). About the investigation overall: The cohort had ten to twelve relapsed/refractory and more than 14 treatment-naive patients; approximately 17 were IGHV unmutated. Responses were partial in roughly 24 patients and complete in 2; after median about 5.5 years follow-up, about 14 stayed in remission and approximately twelve progressed. Response samples were obtained after a median of around 11 months of treatment, with a range of about 6 to 36 months. On average, each sample had 255,043 productive templates and approximately 85,000 productive rearrangements. Of the 90 or so participants in the trial, 20 to 30 had longitudinal samples available. Cryopreserved peripheral blood mononuclear cells were obtained before treatment, at response, and at either sustained remission or disease progression. What the research found in general, with its limitations: Clonality increased at ibrutinib response, stayed stable in sustained remission, and fell back toward baseline at progression. Public clonotypes were rare and either shrank or stayed stable during treatment, and the rise in clonality at ibrutinib response reflected expansion of private clonotypes. Baseline clonality exceeded that of age-matched healthy donors and correlated strongly with circulating CD8+ T-cell counts. Sampling times were not matched between patients in sustained remission and patients whose disease was progressing, and lymph node repertoires were not examined.

The junction carries 22 bases between V and J, which are trimmed by 5 bases and 8 bases respectively. Looking up the germline V gene yields CDR1 SQVTM and CDR2 ANQGSEA. The CDR3 numbers 15 residues from cysteine through phenylalanine. Only the CDR3 DNA stays, 45 bases, in frame from base 1. A MiSeq instrument was used for deep resolution sequencing, which targeted depths ranging from 1 in 1 million up to 1 in 200,000 T cells, with coverage averaging 10x for each clonotype. The immunoSEQ hsTCRB Kit was used to generate TCR beta libraries. The source study handled its data this way. Data were analyzed with ImmunoSEQ Data Assistant and ImmunoSEQ Analyzer, with V, D and J genes assigned per IMGT definitions. Clonality, with values ranging from 0 to 1, was calculated as one minus the normalized Shannon entropy of productive rearrangement frequencies. Only overrepresented clonotypes making up at least 0.05% of the repertoire of each patient were included in the public clonotype analysis. Thirteen age-matched healthy donor repertoires from immuneACCESS were used as controls for clonality. TCRdb took this table from immuneACCESS and kept in-frame rearrangements with V and J called. Such tables lack part of the clones; where checked against another copy, unresolved V genes explain under half of the gap, and the rest is unexplained. D and trimming come from the DNA, and the V and J calls and clone size come from that table. The sample records 14,000 or so clones, about 64% of which are singletons. 40% of the sample rests with the top ten.

Notes on this clone: The antigen this receptor binds is unknown. The record has no base qualities; no much larger clone is one base away.

For TCR beta library preparation, roughly 2 micrograms of genomic DNA were extracted from the cryopreserved PBMCs. High-throughput TCR beta sequencing was performed on longitudinal blood samples from CLL patients receiving ibrutinib monotherapy. The patients took part in an open-label, single-center phase 2 trial of ibrutinib monotherapy. This chain is built from TRBV29-1 and TRBJ2-1; a confident D gene designation cannot be given. Sample: PBMCs, taken before ibrutinib treatment. This receptor was obtained from a human donor with chronic lymphocytic leukemia. The CDR3 region: CSVRATIHVVYEQFF. The nucleotide sequence reads TGCAGCGTTCGGGCCACCATACACGTCGTCTATGAGCAGTTCTTC.